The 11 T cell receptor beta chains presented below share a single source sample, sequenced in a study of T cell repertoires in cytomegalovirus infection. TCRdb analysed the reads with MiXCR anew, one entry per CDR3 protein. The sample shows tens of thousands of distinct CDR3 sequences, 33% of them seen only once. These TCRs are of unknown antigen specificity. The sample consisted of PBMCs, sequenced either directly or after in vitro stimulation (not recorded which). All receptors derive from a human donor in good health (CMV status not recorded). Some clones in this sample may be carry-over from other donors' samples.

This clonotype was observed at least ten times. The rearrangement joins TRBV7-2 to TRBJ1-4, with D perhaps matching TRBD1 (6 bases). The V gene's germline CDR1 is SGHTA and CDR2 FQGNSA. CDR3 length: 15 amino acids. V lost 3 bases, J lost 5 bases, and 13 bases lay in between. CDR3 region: CASSLSRGLNEKLFF. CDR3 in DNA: TGTGCCAGCAGCTTGTCCCGGGGGCTCAATGAAAAACTGTTTTTT. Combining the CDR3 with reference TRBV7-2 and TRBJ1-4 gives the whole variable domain GAGVSQSPSNKVTEKGKDVELRCDPISGHTALYWYRQSLGQGLEFLIYFQGNSAPDKSGLPSDRFSAERTGGSVSTLTIQRTQQEDSAVYLCASSLSRGLNEKLFFGSGTQLSVL.

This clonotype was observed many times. The DNA for the CDR3 is TGTGCCAGCAGCTTAGTTCCGGGGCCGAGGAACACTGAAGCTTTCTTT. This gives the protein CASSLVPGPRNTEAFF. The chain couples TRBV11-2 to TRBJ1-1, with D maybe TRBD1 (5 bases). The CDR3 has 16 residues. Trimming pared 1 base from V and 1 base from J, leaving 13 bases between. Germline CDR1 is SGHAT and CDR2 is FQNNGV.

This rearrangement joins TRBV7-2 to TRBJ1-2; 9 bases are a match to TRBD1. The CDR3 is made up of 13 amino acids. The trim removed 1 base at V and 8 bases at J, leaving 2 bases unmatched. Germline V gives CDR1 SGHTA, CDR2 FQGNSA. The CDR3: CASSLGTGDGYTF. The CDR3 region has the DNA TGTGCCAGCAGCTTAGGGACAGGGGACGGCTACACCTTC.

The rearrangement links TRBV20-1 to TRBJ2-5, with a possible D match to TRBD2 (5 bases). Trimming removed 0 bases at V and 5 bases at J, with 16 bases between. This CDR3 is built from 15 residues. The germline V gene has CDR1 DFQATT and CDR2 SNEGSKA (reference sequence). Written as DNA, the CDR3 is TGCAGTGCTAGAGAAACGGAGGCACCAGGCGAGACCCAGTACTTC. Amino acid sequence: CSARETEAPGETQYF.

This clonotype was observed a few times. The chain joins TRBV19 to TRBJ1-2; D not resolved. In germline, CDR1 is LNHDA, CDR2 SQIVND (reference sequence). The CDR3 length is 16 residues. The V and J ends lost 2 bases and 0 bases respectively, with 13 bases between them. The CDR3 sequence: CASSISWNSANYGYTF. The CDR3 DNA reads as TGTGCCAGTAGTATAAGTTGGAACAGCGCTAACTATGGCTACACCTTC.

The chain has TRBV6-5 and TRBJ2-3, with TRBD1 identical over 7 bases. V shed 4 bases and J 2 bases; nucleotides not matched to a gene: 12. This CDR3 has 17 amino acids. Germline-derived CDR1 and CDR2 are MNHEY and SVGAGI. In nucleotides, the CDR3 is TGTGCCAGCAGTTCCCGACTCTCGGGGACAGCCACAGATACGCAGTATTTT. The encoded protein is CASSSRLSGTATDTQYF.

CDR3 sequence (DNA): TGTGCCAGCAGCTTAGCGTCGGGGGCCCTCCACTTT. This encodes CASSLASGALHF. The chain recombines TRBV7-6 with TRBJ1-6, with D maybe TRBD1 (5 bases). The germline V gene encodes CDR1 SGHVS and CDR2 FNYEAQ. The CDR3 covers 12 residues. V was shortened by 0 bases and J by 14 bases, with 8 bases between the two germline ends. The full variable domain, in which reference TRBV7-6 and TRBJ1-6 provide the parts outside the CDR3, is GAGVSQSPRYKVTKRGQDVALRCDPISGHVSLYWYRQALGQGPEFLTYFNYEAQQDKSGLPNDRFSAERPEGSISTLTIQRTEQRDSAMYRCASSLASGALHFGNGTRLTVT.

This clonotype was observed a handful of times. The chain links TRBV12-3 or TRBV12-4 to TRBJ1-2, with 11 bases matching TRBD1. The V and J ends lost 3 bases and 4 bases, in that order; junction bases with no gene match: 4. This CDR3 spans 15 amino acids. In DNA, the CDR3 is TGTGCCAGCAGTTTTGGGACAGGGGGGCTCTATGGCTACACCTTC. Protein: CASSFGTGGLYGYTF.

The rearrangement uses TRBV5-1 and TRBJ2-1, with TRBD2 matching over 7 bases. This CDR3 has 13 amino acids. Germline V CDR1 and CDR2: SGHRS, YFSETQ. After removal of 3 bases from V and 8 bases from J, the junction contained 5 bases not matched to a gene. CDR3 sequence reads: CASSSLGGDEQFF. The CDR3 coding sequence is TGCGCCAGCAGCTCCCTGGGAGGGGATGAGCAGTTCTTC.

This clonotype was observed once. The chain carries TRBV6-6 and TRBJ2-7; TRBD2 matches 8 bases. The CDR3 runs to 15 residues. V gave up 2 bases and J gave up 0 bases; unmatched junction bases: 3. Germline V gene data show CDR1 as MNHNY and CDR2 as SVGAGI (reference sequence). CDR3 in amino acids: CASSYERGISYEQYF. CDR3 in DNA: TGTGCCAGCAGTTACGAGCGGGGGATCTCCTACGAGCAGTACTTC.

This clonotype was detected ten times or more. The CDR3 region is CASSLVAGVATEAFF. CDR3 sequence (DNA): TGTGCCAGCAGCTTAGTAGCAGGGGTCGCCACTGAAGCTTTCTTT. The genes are TRBV7-2 and TRBJ1-1, with a weak D call TRBD1 (6 bases). The V gene's germline CDR1 is SGHTA and CDR2 FQGNSA. CDR3 length equals 15 residues. The V end was cut by 1 base, the J end by 4 bases, with 13 bases between.